These 11 T cell receptor beta chains were sequenced from one sample in a study of control samples from healthy donors and cancer patients. Using immunoSEQ multiplex PCR, the repertoire was profiled, and TCRdb retains in-frame clones only, with some absent. The sample records some 100,000 clones, over 85% being singletons. The sample taken for sequencing was blood. The origin of the receptors is a human donor in good health. The donor label of this sample is uncertain.

The count of this clone is one. The genes are TRBV10-1 and TRBJ1-2; D not resolved. Germline V gene sequence: CDR1 WNHNN, CDR2 SYGVQD (reference sequence). This CDR3 has 13 amino acids. V was shortened by 2 bases and J by 8 bases, with 12 bases between the two germline ends. This CDR3 is CASSETQLSGYTF. CDR3 sequence (DNA): TGCGCCAGCAGTGAGACTCAATTGAGCGGCTACACCTTC.

This clone was recorded once. V is TRBV2 and J is TRBJ1-4, with TRBD1 as a possible D gene (6 bases). Per germline, CDR1 SNHLY and CDR2 FYNNEI. The CDR3 runs 14 residues. V was cut by 5 bases and J by 8 bases, with 15 bases left in between. CDR3 bases: TGTGCCAGCAGTTCCCGGGGGCTCGGGGAAAAACTGTTTTTT. Protein product: CASSSRGLGEKLFF.

CDR3 residues: CASSLSRWESILHGYTF. CDR3 in DNA: TGTGCCAGCAGCTTGAGCCGTTGGGAGAGTATTTTACATGGCTACACCTTC. V is TRBV5-6 and J is TRBJ1-2; D is unclear. The CDR3 runs 17 residues. The V end lost 1 base, the J end lost 6 bases, and 22 bases lay between the germline ends. CDR1 is SGHDT, CDR2 YYEEEE, per germline.

The J gene is TRBJ2-1, the V gene TRBV28; D ambiguous. Trimming left V 2 bases short and J 9 bases short, with 17 bases between. The germline gives CDR1 MDHEN, CDR2 SYDVKM. This CDR3 has 15 residues. This CDR3 reads CASSLEVQALTEQFF. In DNA form, the CDR3 reads TGTGCCAGCAGTTTAGAGGTCCAAGCACTTACTGAGCAGTTCTTC.

This rearrangement joins TRBV30 to TRBJ1-3; a weak D match, TRBD1 (6 bases). Per germline, CDR1 GTSNPN and CDR2 SVGIG (reference sequence). The CDR3 runs to 13 residues. Deletions cut 3 bases from V and 7 bases from J, with 13 bases between. Here the CDR3 DNA reads TGTGCCTGGAGCGGACAGCTCGGTAACACCATATATTTT. Translated: CAWSGQLGNTIYF.

J is TRBJ1-1 and V is TRBV6-5; weak D call: TRBD1 (5 bases). Trimming cost V 7 bases and J 5 bases, with 17 bases left between them. This CDR3 has 14 residues. Germline CDR1 and CDR2: MNHEY and SVGAGI. The CDR3 region is CASTPAGIGTEAFF. In DNA, the CDR3 is TGTGCCAGCACTCCGGCAGGGATTGGGACTGAAGCTTTCTTT.

The V call is TRBV18, the J call TRBJ2-3; TRBD1 matches 8 bases. The CDR3 sequence is 15 residues long. From germline, CDR1 is KGHSH and CDR2 LQKENI. V shed 3 bases and J 1 base; nucleotides not matched to a gene: 3. The CDR3 is CASSPGQGRTDTQYF. Written as DNA, the CDR3 is TGTGCCAGCTCACCCGGACAGGGTCGCACAGATACGCAGTATTTT.

This clone has just a few counts. The V call is TRBV9, the J call TRBJ2-2; tentative D call: TRBD2 (5 bases). The CDR3 length is 16 residues. The V and J ends lost 3 bases and 0 bases respectively, with 12 bases between them. The germline CDR1 and CDR2 sequences are SGDLS and YYNGEE. The CDR3 bases are TGTGCCAGCAGCGAAATCGTCGGGACGAACACCGGGGAGCTGTTTTTT. It specifies CASSEIVGTNTGELFF.

The chain recombines TRBV7-4 with TRBJ1-4; D may be TRBD1 (6 bases). This CDR3 is built from 20 residues. The V end lost 3 bases, the J end lost 8 bases, and 31 bases lay between the germline ends. CDR1 is SGHVT, CDR2 SQSDAQ, per germline. The CDR3 DNA is TGTGCCAGCAGCTTTACTTGGGTAGGGGTATGCCCCGAACAGGGAGAAAAACTGTTTTTT. Translation gives CASSFTWVGVCPEQGEKLFF.

The chain carries TRBV5-4 and TRBJ1-1; possibly TRBD1 for D (5 bases). The CDR3 contains 13 residues. Deletions cut 4 bases from V and 9 bases from J, with 16 bases between. Germline loops: CDR1 SGHNT, CDR2 YYREEE (reference sequence). The CDR3 sequence is CASSTGTEDKAFF. Written as DNA, the CDR3 is TGTGCCAGCAGCACCGGGACGGAAGATAAAGCTTTCTTT.

CDR3 loop: CASSQASSSGANVLTF. The CDR3, as DNA: TGTGCCAGCAGCCAGGCCAGCAGCTCTGGGGCCAACGTCCTGACTTTC. V and J are TRBV4-2 and TRBJ2-6; no firm D call. The CDR3 runs 16 residues. V dropped 3 bases and J dropped 0 bases, with 9 bases sitting between them. CDR1 LGHNA and CDR2 YNFKEQ come from the germline V gene.